This T cell receptor (beta chain) was retrieved from a study of CXCR3-negative and CXCR3-positive naive CD8 T cells. Study summary: The dataset comprises about 135 million TRB reads in total, with about 1.5 +/- 0.3 million reads per library. General observations from the study: Naive cells that were CXCR3-positive had more hydrophobic TRB CDR3s (compared with CXCR3-negative naive cells).

The TRB libraries of cDNA were built by UMI-labeled 5' RACE. TCRdb re-called the 5' RACE reads, yielding one record per CDR3 amino acid sequence without DNA. Its listing shows tens of thousands of distinct CDR3 sequences. As to this clonotype: Its antigen is undetermined.

CDR3 length: 12 amino acids. The germline CDR1 and CDR2 sequences are MRHNA and SNTAGT. Sequences were obtained from naive CXCR3+ CD8+ T cells from blood. The subset is: CD45RO-CCR7+CD27+CD95- naive CD8+ T cells expressing CXCR3 (TNR3+). This chain joins TRBV6-4 and TRBJ2-5. This clonotype was obtained from a human donor in good health. Some clones in this sample may be carry-over from other donors' samples. CDR3: CASTTGSETQYF.